This T cell receptor beta chain emerged from a study of cytomegalovirus exposure and HLA in healthy donors. Study-wide findings and caveats: For TCR beta chains, V- and J-gene trimming was later linked to a missense DCLRE1C variant. Later analysis indicated greater clonal expansion among HLA-associated TCR beta chains than among equally common other chains. A few of the chains that were CMV-associated were confirmed in vitro to be specific for CMV antigens.

This clone appeared a few times. Its target is unknown. The CDR3 spans 15 residues. V was pared by 3 bases and J by 0 bases, with 10 bases between. Germline assignment: CDR1 SGHNT and CDR2 YYREEE (reference sequence). PCR amplification relied on 60 Vbeta primers (plus 13 Jbeta primers). Authors' analysis steps: A later analysis counted 65 million to 95 million unique TCR beta chains, some 10 million shared. Measured with immunoSEQ multiplex PCR; TCRdb has only the in-frame clones, and not every one. That table gives V, J and clone size, and the DNA gave D and trimming. The sample yields around 130,000 clones, 7% to 9.5% seen once.

The TCR originated in a woman aged 40-49 years in good health and CMV-seropositive. The chain joins TRBV5-4 to TRBJ2-1; D possibly corresponds to TRBD2 (6 bases). Sequences were obtained from PBMCs. In nucleotides, the CDR3 is TGTGCCAGCAGCTCGGGACTTGTCTCCTACAATGAGCAGTTCTTC. Encoded protein: CASSSGLVSYNEQFF.